This is a list of T cell receptor beta chains from one sample in a study of T cells in localized non-small cell lung cancer. The method was immunoSEQ multiplex PCR; TCRdb's version includes in-frame clones alone and lacks a portion of them. The sample carries about 31,000 clones, 80% to 90% recorded once. The starting material was peripheral blood, obtained before any cancer treatment. All receptors derive from a woman aged 40-75 years with stage I lung adenocarcinoma. Each CDR3 is given without its conserved first and last residue. A D gene is named only where the DNA matches it firmly. A row's size may be missing; if present it is once, few, many or a size class.

>TRBV5-8|.|TRBD1
ASSWEQGAVYGYT
>TRBV6-5|.|.
ASSSGPVNTEAF
>TRBV27|.|TRBD1
ASSGQGFGYGYT
>TRBV5-6|.|.
ASTLFRERGATEAF
>TRBV4-1|.|.
ASSQELWERETQY
>TRBV7-3|.|.
ASSPKLAYADTQY
>TRBV28|.|.
ASSPAAFSYGYT
>TRBV6-1|.|.
ASRGALGTDTQY
>TRBV10-2|.|.
ASSATGYEQY
>TRBV4-2|.|TRBD2
ASSQETSGGAGETQY
>TRBV20-1|.|.
SASPREKLF
>TRBV5-1|.|TRBD1
ASSLQDRGDEQY
>TRBV27|.|.
ASSEGDRLRLRGYT
>TRBV5-4|.|.
ASSFTQETQY
>TRBV7-9|.|.
ASSFEQTTEAF
>TRBV6-4|.|TRBD2
ASSSSGRFYEQF
>TRBV7-9|.|TRBD2
ASSLGGAGYEQY
>TRBV9|.|.
ASNNMGSYNEQF
>TRBV5-4|.|.
ASSPDIGTGYGYT
>TRBV5-1|once|TRBD2
ASSLERGGPEDTQY